This TCR beta chain emerged from a study of cytomegalovirus exposure and HLA in healthy donors. With 60 Vbeta and 13 Jbeta primers, the PCR was carried out. Authors' methods: There were tens of millions of unique TCR beta chains by a later count, and some 11 million of them were shared. Data came from immunoSEQ multiplex PCR; TCRdb stores just in-frame clones and leaves some out. V, J and clone size are taken as reported in that table, and D and trimming were inferred from the DNA itself. The sample lists fewer than 150,000 clones; about four fifths were seen once. The CDR3 runs 15 residues. The germline V gene encodes CDR1 MNHEY and CDR2 SVGAGI. Trimming took 0 bases from V and 4 from J, leaving 10 bases between them. Though probably carrying unrecorded immune exposures, donors were nominally healthy at sampling.

What was sequenced was PBMCs. The TCR sequence derives from a man between 25 and 39 years old in good health and CMV-seronegative. This chain joins TRBV6-5 and TRBJ1-3; D is unresolved. The CDR3 is CASSYSRGTGNTIYF. DNA for the CDR3: TGTGCCAGCAGTTACTCACGGGGTACGGGAAACACCATATATTTT.